This passage covers 14 T cell receptor beta chains from one sample sequenced in a study of CD8+ T cells in alopecia areata. Reverse transcription of extracted RNA yielded cDNA, which provided the sequencing template. Method: immunoSEQ multiplex PCR; TCRdb's copy keeps in-frame clones and lacks some. The table lists about 210,000 clones, 50% to 60% of them singletons. Treatment denoted: oral pan-JAK inhibitor, 5-10 mg twice daily. Material: CD4+ T cells sorted from blood, obtained at week 4, from a patient treated with tofacitinib. The receptors originated from a human donor with alopecia areata.

The chain couples TRBV30 to TRBJ1-2; TRBD1 agrees at 9 bases. The CDR3 spans 14 residues. In germline, CDR1 is GTSNPN, CDR2 SVGIG (reference sequence). V was pared by 5 bases and J by 0 bases, with 4 bases of the junction left unmatched. CDR3 sequence (DNA): TGTGCCTGGGGGGGACAGGGAACTAACTATGGCTACACCTTC. Translating gives CAWGGQGTNYGYTF. Full variable domain (remainder filled in from reference TRBV30 and TRBJ1-2): SQTIHQWPATLVQPVGSPLSLECTVEGTSNPNLYWYRQAAGRGLQLLFYSVGIGQISSEVPQNLSASRPQDRQFILSSKKLLLSDSGFYLCAWGGQGTNYGYTFGSGTRLTVV.

This clone was detected once. The rearrangement uses TRBV6-5 and TRBJ1-5; a weak D match, TRBD1 (5 bases). The length of the CDR3 is 15 residues. The V gene lost 2 bases and the J gene lost 1 base, with 9 bases spanning the gap. Germline assignment: CDR1 MNHEY and CDR2 SVGAGI. CDR3 residues: CASSYVRGSNQPQHF. CDR3 in DNA: TGTGCCAGCAGTTACGTTCGGGGCAGCAATCAGCCCCAGCATTTT.

This sequence joins TRBV6-1 and TRBJ2-1; no definite D call. This CDR3 spans 13 amino acids. V was trimmed by 5 bases and J by 7 bases, leaving 12 bases between them. The germline V gene has CDR1 MNHNS and CDR2 SASEGT. The CDR3 is CASSRTPWNEQFF. CDR3 bases: TGTGCCAGCAGTCGAACCCCCTGGAATGAGCAGTTCTTC.

The V call is TRBV29-1, the J call TRBJ2-3; D remains ambiguous. This CDR3 contains 11 residues. The germline CDR1 and CDR2 sequences are SQVTM and ANQGSEA. V lost 0 bases and J 4 bases, leaving 2 bases between the germline ends. CDR3 protein: CSVEDADTQYF. In DNA, the CDR3 is TGCAGCGTTGAAGACGCAGATACGCAGTATTTT.

This clone occurred a few times. This rearrangement joins TRBV19 to TRBJ1-4; the D is unclear. Trimming removed 4 bases at V and 8 bases at J, with 11 bases between. The CDR3 covers 13 residues. Germline V CDR1 and CDR2: LNHDA, SQIVND (reference sequence). DNA for the CDR3: TGTGCCAGTAGTACCGACCTGGGGGAAAAACTGTTTTTT. It is translated as CASSTDLGEKLFF. Full variable domain (remainder filled in from reference TRBV19 and TRBJ1-4): DGGITQSPKYLFRKEGQNVTLSCEQNLNHDAMYWYRQDPGQGLRLIYYSQIVNDFQKGDIAEGYSVSREKKESFPLTVTSAQKNPTAFYLCASSTDLGEKLFFGSGTQLSVL.

This chain uses TRBV15 with TRBJ1-5; D ambiguous. CDR3 length: 15 residues. V was trimmed by 0 bases and J by 0 bases, leaving 6 bases between them. From germline, CDR1 is LNHNV and CDR2 YYDKDF (reference sequence). The CDR3 nucleotides read TGTGCCACCAGCAGAGATGGACGTAGCAATCAGCCCCAGCATTTT. Translation: CATSRDGRSNQPQHF.

V is TRBV5-1 and J is TRBJ1-1, with D unresolved. Trimming took 4 bases from V and 0 from J, leaving 7 bases between them. This CDR3 contains 13 residues. The germline V gene has CDR1 SGHRS and CDR2 YFSETQ. DNA for the CDR3: TGCGCCAGCAGCGCCTGGGTGAACACTGAAGCTTTCTTT. Translation gives CASSAWVNTEAFF.

This clone was seen a few times. The genes are TRBV28 and TRBJ1-2; D unclear. CDR1 is MDHEN and CDR2 is SYDVKM in the germline V gene. The CDR3 has 15 amino acids. V was cut by 1 base and J by 7 bases, with 16 bases left in between. The CDR3 loop is CASSLSRAHMSGYTF. The CDR3, as DNA: TGTGCCAGCAGTTTATCGCGAGCGCACATGAGTGGCTACACCTTC.

The chain joins TRBV29-1 to TRBJ1-2; D perhaps matches TRBD1 (6 bases). Trimming cost V 7 bases and J 4 bases, with 16 bases left between them. This CDR3 has 13 amino acids. CDR1 is SQVTM, CDR2 ANQGSEA, per germline. CDR3 sequence: CSASPGTIYGYTF. As DNA, the CDR3 is TGCAGCGCTTCGCCCGGGACAATCTATGGCTACACCTTC.

V is TRBV29-1 and J is TRBJ1-2, with 7 nucleotides matching TRBD1. Germline V gene data show CDR1 as SQVTM and CDR2 as ANQGSEA. V dropped 2 bases and J dropped 5; count of bases not matched to a gene: 11. This CDR3 contains 15 residues. In DNA form, the CDR3 reads TGCAGCGTTGAATGGGACAGCTCGCGGTCGTATGGCTACACCTTC. This sequence encodes CSVEWDSSRSYGYTF. The variable domain in full, with the rest retrieved from reference TRBV29-1 and TRBJ1-2, is SAVISQKPSRDICQRGTSLTIQCQVDSQVTMMFWYRQQPGQSLTLIATANQGSEATYESGFVIDKFPISRPNLTFSTLTVSNMSPEDSSIYLCSVEWDSSRSYGYTFGSGTRLTVV.

This rearrangement joins TRBV27 to TRBJ1-1; tentatively, D is TRBD1 (5 bases). Germline loops: CDR1 MNHEY, CDR2 SMNVEV (reference sequence). This CDR3 comprises 15 residues. Trimming left V 3 bases short and J 4 bases short, with 15 bases between. The CDR3 is CASSFRRGIPTEAFF. The CDR3 DNA is TGTGCCAGCAGTTTCCGTCGGGGGATCCCCACTGAAGCTTTCTTT.

This clone was counted ten times or more. The CDR3, as DNA: TGTGCCAGCAGCGTAGCTACTTCCTATAATTCACCCCTCCACTTT. Translating it yields CASSVATSYNSPLHF. The chain carries TRBV9 and TRBJ1-6; D gene unclear. Germline V gene data show CDR1 as SGDLS and CDR2 as YYNGEE. V lost 0 bases and J lost 1, with 5 bases in between. The CDR3 runs 15 residues.

This clone was observed a few times. V is TRBV6-5 and J is TRBJ2-3, with a possible D match to TRBD2 (5 bases). The germline V and J ends were trimmed by 4 bases and 3 bases, with 11 bases remaining between them. The CDR3 consists of 14 residues. Germline V CDR1 and CDR2: MNHEY, SVGAGI. The CDR3 region is CASSSRGTTDTQYF. The CDR3, as DNA: TGTGCCAGCAGTTCCCGGGGAACTACAGATACGCAGTATTTT.

This clone has only one observation. This chain joins TRBV2 and TRBJ1-1; D remains ambiguous. The germline V gene has CDR1 SNHLY and CDR2 FYNNEI. The length of the CDR3 is 13 residues. Trimming cost V 3 bases and J 5 bases, with 10 bases left between them. The CDR3 DNA reads as TGTGCCAGCAGTGATCGGGAGTATACTGAAGCTTTCTTT. Translating gives CASSDREYTEAFF.